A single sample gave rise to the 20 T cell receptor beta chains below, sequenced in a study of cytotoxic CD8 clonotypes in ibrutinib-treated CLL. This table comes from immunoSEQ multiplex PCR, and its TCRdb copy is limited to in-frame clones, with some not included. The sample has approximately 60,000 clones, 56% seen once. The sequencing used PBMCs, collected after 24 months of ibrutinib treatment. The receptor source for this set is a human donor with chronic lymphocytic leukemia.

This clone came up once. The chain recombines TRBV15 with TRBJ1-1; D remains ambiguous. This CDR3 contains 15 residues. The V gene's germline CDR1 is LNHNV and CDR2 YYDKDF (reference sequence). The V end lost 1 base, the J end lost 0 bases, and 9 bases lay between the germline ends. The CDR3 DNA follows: TGTGCCACCAGCAGAGTTGCAGCCATGAACACTGAAGCTTTCTTT. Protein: CATSRVAAMNTEAFF.

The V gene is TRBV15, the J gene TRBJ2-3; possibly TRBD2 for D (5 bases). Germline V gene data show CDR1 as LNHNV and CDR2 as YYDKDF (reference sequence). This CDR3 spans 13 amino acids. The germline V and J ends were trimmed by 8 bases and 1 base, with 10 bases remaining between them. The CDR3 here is CATQGGGTDTQYF. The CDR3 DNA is TGTGCCACCCAAGGAGGAGGCACAGATACGCAGTATTTT.

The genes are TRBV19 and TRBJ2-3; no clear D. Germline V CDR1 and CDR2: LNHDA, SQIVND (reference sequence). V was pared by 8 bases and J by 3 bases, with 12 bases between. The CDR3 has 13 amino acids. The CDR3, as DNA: TGTGCCAGTTCTGTCGGTCATACAGATACGCAGTATTTT. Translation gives CASSVGHTDTQYF.

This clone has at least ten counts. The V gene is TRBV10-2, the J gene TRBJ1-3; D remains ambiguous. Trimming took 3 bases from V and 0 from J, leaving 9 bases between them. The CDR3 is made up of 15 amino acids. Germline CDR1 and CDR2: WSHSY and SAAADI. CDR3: CASSEKGPSGNTIYF. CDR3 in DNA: TGCGCCAGCAGTGAAAAGGGCCCCTCTGGAAACACCATATATTTT.

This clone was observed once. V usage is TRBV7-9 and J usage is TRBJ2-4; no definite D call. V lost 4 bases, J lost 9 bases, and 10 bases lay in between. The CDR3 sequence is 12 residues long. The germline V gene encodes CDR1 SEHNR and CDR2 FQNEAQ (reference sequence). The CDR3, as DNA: TGTGCCAGCAGCTCGTCCTTGGGCATTCAGTACTTC. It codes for CASSSSLGIQYF.

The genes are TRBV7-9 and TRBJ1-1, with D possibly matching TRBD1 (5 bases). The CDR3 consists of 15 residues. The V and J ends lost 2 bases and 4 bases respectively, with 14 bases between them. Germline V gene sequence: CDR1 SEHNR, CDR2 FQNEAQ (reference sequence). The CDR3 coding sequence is TGTGCCAGCAGCTTAACAGGCGGCGGGGGCACTGAAGCTTTCTTT. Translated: CASSLTGGGGTEAFF.

CDR3 in DNA: TGTGCCAGCAGTCCCGGGACAGCACGGGGCTACACCTTC. Encoded protein: CASSPGTARGYTF. The chain uses TRBV28 and TRBJ1-2; TRBD1 matches at 7 bases. This CDR3 contains 13 residues. Germline CDR1 is MDHEN and CDR2 is SYDVKM. The J segment lost 8 bases and the V segment lost 5 bases, leaving 8 bases of the junction unmatched.

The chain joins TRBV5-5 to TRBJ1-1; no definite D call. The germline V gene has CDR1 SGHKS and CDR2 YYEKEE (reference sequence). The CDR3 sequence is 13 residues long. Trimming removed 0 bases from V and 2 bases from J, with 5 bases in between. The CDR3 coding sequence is TGTGCCAGCAGCTTGGAGCCTAACACTGAAGCTTTCTTT. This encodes CASSLEPNTEAFF.

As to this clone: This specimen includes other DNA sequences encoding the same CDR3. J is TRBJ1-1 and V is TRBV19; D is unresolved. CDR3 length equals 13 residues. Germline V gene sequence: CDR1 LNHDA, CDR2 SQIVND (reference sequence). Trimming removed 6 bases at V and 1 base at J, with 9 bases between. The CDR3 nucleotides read TGTGCCAGTAGCGCGGAGAGGAACACTGAAGCTTTCTTT. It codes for CASSAERNTEAFF.

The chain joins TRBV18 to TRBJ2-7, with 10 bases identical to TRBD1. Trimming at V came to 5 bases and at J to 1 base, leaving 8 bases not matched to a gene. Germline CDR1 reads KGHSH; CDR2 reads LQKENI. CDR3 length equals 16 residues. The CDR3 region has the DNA TGTGCCAGCTCATCCACGGGACAGGGGATTTCCTACGAGCAGTACGTC. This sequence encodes CASSSTGQGISYEQYV.

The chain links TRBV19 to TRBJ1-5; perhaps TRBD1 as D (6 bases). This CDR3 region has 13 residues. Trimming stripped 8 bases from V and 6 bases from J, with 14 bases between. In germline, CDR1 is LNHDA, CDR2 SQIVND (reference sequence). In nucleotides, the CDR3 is TGTGCCAGTGTCAGGGGAATGGGTCAGCCCCAGCATTTT. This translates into CASVRGMGQPQHF.

As DNA, the CDR3 is TGTGCCAGCAGCTTGTATCGGGCAGGCTCTGGAAACACCATATATTTT. Protein product: CASSLYRAGSGNTIYF. This chain links TRBV7-2 with TRBJ1-3, with no clear D. The ends were cut back, 3 bases at V and 0 bases at J, with 12 bases in the middle. Germline V gene data show CDR1 as SGHTA and CDR2 as FQGNSA. The CDR3 has 16 amino acids.

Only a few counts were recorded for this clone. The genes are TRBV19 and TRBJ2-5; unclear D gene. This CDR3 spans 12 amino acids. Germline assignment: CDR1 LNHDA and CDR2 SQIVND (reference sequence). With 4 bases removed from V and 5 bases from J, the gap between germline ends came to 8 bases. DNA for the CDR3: TGTGCCAGTAGTACCCTTGGGGAGACCCAGTACTTC. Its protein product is CASSTLGETQYF.

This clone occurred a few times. The CDR3 DNA reads TGTGCCAGCAGCCAATACTTAGGAGGGGGCAACTACGAGCAGTACTTC. This encodes CASSQYLGGGNYEQYF. The rearrangement uses TRBV14 and TRBJ2-7, with D perhaps TRBD1 (7 bases). Trimming pared 2 bases from V and 3 bases from J, leaving 17 bases between. The CDR3 spans 16 residues. The germline V gene has CDR1 SGHDN and CDR2 FVKESK.

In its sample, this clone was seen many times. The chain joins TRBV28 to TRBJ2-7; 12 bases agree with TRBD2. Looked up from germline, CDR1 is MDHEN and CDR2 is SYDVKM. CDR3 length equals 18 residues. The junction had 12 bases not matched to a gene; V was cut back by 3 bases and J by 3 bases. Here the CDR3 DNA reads TGTGCCAGCAGTTTTATAGGGCTAGCGGGAGGGGAGTTCTACGAGCAGTACTTC. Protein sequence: CASSFIGLAGGEFYEQYF. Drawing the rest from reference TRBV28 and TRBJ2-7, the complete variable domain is DVKVTQSSRYLVKRTGEKVFLECVQDMDHENMFWYRQDPGLGLRLIYFSYDVKMKEKGDIPEGYSVSREKKERFSLILESASTNQTSMYLCASSFIGLAGGEFYEQYFGPGTRLTVT.

The CDR3 DNA sequence: TGTGCCAGCAGTTTTAGCAGGGGACTGAAGTCTCAGTTCTTC. Its translation is CASSFSRGLKSQFF. The rearrangement joins TRBV27 to TRBJ2-1; D is tentatively TRBD1 or TRBD2 (6 bases each). The germline gives CDR1 MNHEY, CDR2 SMNVEV (reference sequence). V dropped 3 bases and J dropped 13 bases, with 19 bases sitting between them. The CDR3 is 14 amino acids.

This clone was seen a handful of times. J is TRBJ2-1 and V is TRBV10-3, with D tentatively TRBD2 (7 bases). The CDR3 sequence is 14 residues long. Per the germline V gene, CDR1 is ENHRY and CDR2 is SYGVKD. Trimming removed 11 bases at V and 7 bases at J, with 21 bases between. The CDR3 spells CASGGPSRINEQFF. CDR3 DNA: TGTGCCTCCGGGGGGCCTAGCCGGATAAATGAGCAGTTCTTC.

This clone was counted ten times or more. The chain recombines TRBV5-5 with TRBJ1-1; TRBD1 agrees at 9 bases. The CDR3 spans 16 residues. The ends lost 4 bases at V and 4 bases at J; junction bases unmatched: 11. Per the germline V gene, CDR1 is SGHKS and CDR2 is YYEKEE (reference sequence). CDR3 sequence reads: CASSHMGQGLFTEAFF. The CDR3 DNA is TGTGCCAGCAGCCATATGGGACAGGGTTTATTCACTGAAGCTTTCTTT.

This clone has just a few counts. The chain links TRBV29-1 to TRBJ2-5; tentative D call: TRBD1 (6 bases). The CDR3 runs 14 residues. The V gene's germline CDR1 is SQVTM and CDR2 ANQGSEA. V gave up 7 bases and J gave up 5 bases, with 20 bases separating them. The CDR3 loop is CSGTDRSRRETQYF. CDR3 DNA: TGCAGCGGAACCGACAGGTCTCGAAGGGAGACCCAGTACTTC.

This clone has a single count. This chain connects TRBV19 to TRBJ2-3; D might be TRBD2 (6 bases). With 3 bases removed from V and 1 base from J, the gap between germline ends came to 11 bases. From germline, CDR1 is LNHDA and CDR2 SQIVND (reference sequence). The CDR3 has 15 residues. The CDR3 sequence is CASSMGRGGTDTQYF. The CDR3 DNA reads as TGTGCCAGTAGTATGGGGCGGGGCGGCACAGATACGCAGTATTTT.